This is a list of T cell receptor beta chains from one sample in a study of blood T cell repertoires in COVID-19. The method was immunoSEQ multiplex PCR; TCRdb's version includes in-frame clones alone and lacks a portion of them. The sample has about 260,000 clones, roughly nine tenths seen once. Source material: peripheral blood. The source is a man aged 60-69 years who had recovered from COVID-19. Each CDR3 is given with its conserved first and last residue. The D gene is left open where the match is weak.

>TRBD1|TRBV5-4|TRBJ1-4
CASSSSGWTGRGEKLFF
>-|TRBV7-8|TRBJ2-1
CASSPAAQGRDEQFF
>TRBD1|TRBV19|TRBJ1-4
CASSDRDSGEKLFF
>TRBD1|TRBV9|TRBJ2-2
CASSVALGQSTNTGELFF
>-|TRBV14|TRBJ2-7
CASSPTMSAYEQYF
>-|TRBV27|TRBJ2-1
CASSLRGTIYNEQFF
>TRBD2|TRBV2|TRBJ2-3
CASRFTSGGADTQYF
>-|TRBV5-4|TRBJ1-3
CASSSAGGQGGNTIYF
>TRBD1|TRBV4-2|TRBJ1-6
CASSQGTGGEGSPLHF
>-|TRBV19|TRBJ1-3
CASHRGGGGNTIYF
>TRBD2|TRBV27|TRBJ2-7
CASSVLGGLAGVRSYEQYF
>TRBD1|TRBV6-5|TRBJ1-1
CASSIGQGGPEAFF
>TRBD1|TRBV5-1|TRBJ1-2
CASTETGGRHGYTF
>TRBD1|TRBV14|TRBJ2-7
CASSHLTGFSSYEQYF
>-|TRBV19|TRBJ2-7
CASSRWAAGSDEQYF
>-|TRBV28|TRBJ2-1
CASSLGGGAYNEQFF
>TRBD2|TRBV2|TRBJ2-3
CASRRRTSGGTDTQYF